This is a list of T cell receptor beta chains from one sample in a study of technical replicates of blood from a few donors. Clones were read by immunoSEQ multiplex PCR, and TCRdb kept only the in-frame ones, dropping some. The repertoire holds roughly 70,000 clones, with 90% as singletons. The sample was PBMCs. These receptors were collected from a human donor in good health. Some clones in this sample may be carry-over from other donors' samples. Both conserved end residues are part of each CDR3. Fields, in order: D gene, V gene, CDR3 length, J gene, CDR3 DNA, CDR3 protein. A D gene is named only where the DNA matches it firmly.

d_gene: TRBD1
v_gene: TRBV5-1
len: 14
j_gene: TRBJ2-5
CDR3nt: TGCGCCAGCATACCCGGGACAGGGGAGAGGACCCAGTACTTC
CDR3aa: CASIPGTGERTQYF

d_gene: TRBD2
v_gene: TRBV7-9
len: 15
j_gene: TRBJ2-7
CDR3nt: TGTGCCAGCAGCTTATTCCAGGGAGGGGCCTACGAGCAGTACTTC
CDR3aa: CASSLFQGGAYEQYF

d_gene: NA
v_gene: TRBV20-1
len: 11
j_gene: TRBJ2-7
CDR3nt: TGCAGTGCTGGTCCTTCAGGGGTGCAGTACTTC
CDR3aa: CSAGPSGVQYF

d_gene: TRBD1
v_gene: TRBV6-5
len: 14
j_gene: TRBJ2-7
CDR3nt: TGTGCCAGCAAAAAGGACAGGGACCCCTACGAGCAGTACTTC
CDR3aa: CASKKDRDPYEQYF

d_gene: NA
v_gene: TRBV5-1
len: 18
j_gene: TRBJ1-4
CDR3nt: TGCGCCAGCAGCTTTGGAGGGGCTCTGAGCAGGGCTAATGAAAAACTGTTTTTT
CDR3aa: CASSFGGALSRANEKLFF

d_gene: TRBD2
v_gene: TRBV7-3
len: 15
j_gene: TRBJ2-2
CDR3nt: TGTGCCAGCAGCCCAGCGGGACTAGGGGCCGGGGAGCTGTTTTTT
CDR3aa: CASSPAGLGAGELFF

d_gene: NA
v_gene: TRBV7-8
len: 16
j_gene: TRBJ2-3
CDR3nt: TGTGCCAGCAGCTTAGATCGCGGGGTGGGCACAGATACGCAGTATTTT
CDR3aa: CASSLDRGVGTDTQYF

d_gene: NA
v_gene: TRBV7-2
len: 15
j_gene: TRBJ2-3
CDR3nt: TGTGCCAGCAGCTTAGTTAGTCTAGCCACAGATACGCAGTATTTT
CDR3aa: CASSLVSLATDTQYF

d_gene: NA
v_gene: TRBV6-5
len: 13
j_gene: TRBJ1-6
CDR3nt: TGTGCCAGCAGTTATACAGTAAATTCACCCCTCCACTTT
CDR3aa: CASSYTVNSPLHF

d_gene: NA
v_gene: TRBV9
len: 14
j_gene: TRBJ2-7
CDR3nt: TGTGCCAGCAGCGTAGAACAGGGACCCTACGAGCAGTACTTC
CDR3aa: CASSVEQGPYEQYF

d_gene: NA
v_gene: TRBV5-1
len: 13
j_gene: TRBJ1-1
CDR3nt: TGCGCCAGCAGCCAGGACTGGAACACTGAAGCTTTCTTT
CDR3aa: CASSQDWNTEAFF

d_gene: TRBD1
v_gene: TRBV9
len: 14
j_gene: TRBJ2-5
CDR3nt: TGTGCCAGCAGCCCCGGGACAGGAGAAGAGACCCAGTACTTC
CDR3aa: CASSPGTGEETQYF

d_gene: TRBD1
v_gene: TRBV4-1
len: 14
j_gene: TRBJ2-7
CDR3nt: TGCGCCAGCAGGCTGGACAGGGATGGCTACGAGCAGTACTTC
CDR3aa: CASRLDRDGYEQYF

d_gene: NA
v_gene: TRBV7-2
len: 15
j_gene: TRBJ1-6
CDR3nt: TGTGCCAGCAGCTTACAGGGAGGGAATAATTCACCCCTCCACTTT
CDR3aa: CASSLQGGNNSPLHF

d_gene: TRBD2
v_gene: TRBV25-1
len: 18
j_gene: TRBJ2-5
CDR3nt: TGTGCCAGCAGTGACTACGGACTAGCGGGGGGGCATCAAGAGACCCAGTACTTC
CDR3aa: CASSDYGLAGGHQETQYF

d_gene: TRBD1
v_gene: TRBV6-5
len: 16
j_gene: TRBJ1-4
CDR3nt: TGTGCCAGCAGTTTCCCGACAGGGGGCAAGCGTAAGAAACTGTTTTTT
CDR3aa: CASSFPTGGKRKKLFF

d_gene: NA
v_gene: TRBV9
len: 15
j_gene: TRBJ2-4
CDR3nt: TGTGCCAGCAGCGTAGGGCTTAGTGCCTGGACTGTTCAGTACTTC
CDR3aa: CASSVGLSAWTVQYF

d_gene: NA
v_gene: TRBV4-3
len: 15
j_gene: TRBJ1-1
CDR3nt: TGCGCCAGCAGCCAAGACACAGGCTTAAACACTGAAGCTTTCTTT
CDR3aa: CASSQDTGLNTEAFF

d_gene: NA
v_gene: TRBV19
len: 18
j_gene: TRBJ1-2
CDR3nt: TGTGCCAGTAACGGAGAGGGTGAACAGGGCGGAAGAGACTATGGCTACACCTTC
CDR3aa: CASNGEGEQGGRDYGYTF

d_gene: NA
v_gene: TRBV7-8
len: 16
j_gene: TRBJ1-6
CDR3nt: TGTGCCAGCAGCTTAGTGCCGAGACAGTTTAATTCACCCCTCCACTTT
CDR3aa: CASSLVPRQFNSPLHF

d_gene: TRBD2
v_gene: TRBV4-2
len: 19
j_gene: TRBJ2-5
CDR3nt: TGTGCCAGCAGCCAAGATCCGGCTAGCGGGAGGGCCGAGGAAGAGACCCAGTACTTC
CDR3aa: CASSQDPASGRAEEETQYF

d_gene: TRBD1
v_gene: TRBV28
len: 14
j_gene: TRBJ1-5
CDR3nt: TGTGCCAGCAGGGTGGGACAGGGCGGTCAGCCCCAGCATTTT
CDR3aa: CASRVGQGGQPQHF

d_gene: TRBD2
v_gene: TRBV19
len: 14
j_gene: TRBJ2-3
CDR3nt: TGTGCCAGTAGTAACCTAGCGGGGGTAGATACGCAGTATTTT
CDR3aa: CASSNLAGVDTQYF

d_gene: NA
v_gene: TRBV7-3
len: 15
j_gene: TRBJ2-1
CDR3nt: TGTGCCAGCAGCTTACAGGCGCAAGCTGTGAATGAGCAGTTCTTC
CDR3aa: CASSLQAQAVNEQFF